This T cell receptor beta chain was sequenced in a study of T cell repertoires in ileal Crohn's disease. Study results and limitations: Sorted CD8 T cells held more high-frequency clones than CD4.

Sequenced by immunoSEQ multiplex PCR; TCRdb stores in-frame clones only, minus some. The table shows approximately 3,000 clones, with roughly 85% occurring only once. Specified time point: neoterminal ileum biopsy at postoperative endoscopy, about 6 months after surgery. As for this clone: Its antigen is unidentified.

Trimming removed 0 bases at V and 4 bases at J, with 11 bases between. CDR1 is MNHEY and CDR2 is SVGAGI in the germline V gene. The CDR3 runs to 15 residues. Sequencing input: ileal tissue. This clonotype was sampled from an adult with Crohn's disease. The chain employs TRBV6-5 and TRBJ2-3, with D hard to call. Here the CDR3 reads CASSYSSGLADTQYF. The CDR3 coding sequence is TGTGCCAGCAGTTACTCGTCCGGGCTGGCAGATACGCAGTATTTT.